This T cell receptor (beta chain) was obtained from a study of blood T cell repertoires in COVID-19. Study context: Samples came from the United States, Italy and Spain, spanning acute and convalescent COVID-19.

Sequencing used immunoSEQ multiplex PCR; TCRdb keeps in-frame clones, though not all of them. The sample holds roughly 200,000 clones, around 85% seen once. V dropped 5 bases and J dropped 6 bases, with 16 bases sitting between them. The CDR3 has 14 residues. Germline V gene data show CDR1 as SEHNR and CDR2 as FQNEAQ (reference sequence). The J gene is TRBJ1-2, the V gene TRBV7-9; D not certain. Sequencing input: PBMCs or T cells enriched from blood (not recorded which). The TCR sequence derives from a man between 35 and 55 years old who had recovered from COVID-19. The CDR3 spells CASSRPGNLDGYTF. Written as DNA, the CDR3 is TGTGCCAGCAGCCGACCGGGAAACCTGGATGGCTACACCTTC. Together with reference TRBV7-9 and TRBJ1-2, the CDR3 gives the full variable domain: DTGVSQNPRHKITKRGQNVTFRCDPISEHNRLYWYRQTLGQGPEFLTYFQNEAQLEKSRLLSDRFSAERPKGSFSTLEIQRTEQGDSAMYLCASSRPGNLDGYTFGSGTRLTVV.